This T cell receptor beta chain was sequenced for a study of T-cell reconstitution after alpha-beta-depleted transplantation in children. About this clonotype: The antigen remains undetermined. Mismatch with germline at one junction end may stem from a read error.

Looked up from germline, CDR1 is SGDLS and CDR2 is YYNGEE. The CDR3 is 19 residues long. Whole-study findings and limits: At day 60, the high TCRbeta diversity found in some patients originated from recipient T cells and thymic progenitors that had survived. At around two months after transplant, the alpha-beta T cells were reportedly derived from several hundred expanded clones that came from non-depleted graft cells.

Unique molecular identifiers were built into the TCRbeta library. TCRdb reanalysed the PCR reads using MiXCR and keeps one entry per CDR3 protein. The sample lists hundreds of thousands of distinct CDR3 sequences, approximately 8% seen once, with approximately 6.3% in the top ten. This rearrangement joins TRBV9 to TRBJ2-1, with 14 positions matching TRBD2. The source material was PBMCs, mostly from graft donor cells, sampled 180 days after TCRalphabeta/CD19-depleted stem cell transplant. The receptor was derived from a male patient between 10 and 17 years old who had a stem cell transplant for acute lymphoblastic leukemia, so the T cells may come from the graft donor. CDR3 sequence reads: CASSVASGLAGEAYNERFF. Written as DNA, the CDR3 is TGTGCCAGCAGCGTAGCTTCGGGACTAGCGGGAGAGGCCTACAATGAGCGGTTCTTC. The full variable domain, rest sourced from reference TRBV9 and TRBJ2-1, is DSGVTQTPKHLITATGQRVTLRCSPRSGDLSVYWYQQSLDQGLQFLIQYYNGEERAKGNILERFSAQQFPDLHSELNLSSLELGDSALYFCASSVASGLAGEAYNERFFGPGTRLTVL.